Listed below are T cell receptor beta chains from one sample, sequenced in a study of T cell responses to AZD1222 COVID-19 vaccine. The assay was immunoSEQ multiplex PCR, and TCRdb's table has in-frame clones only and misses some. The sample has 25,000 to 35,000 clones; 93% are singletons. The specimen was peripheral blood, collected on day 0 of AZD1222 vaccination. The receptors shown here come from an adult in good health. Both conserved end residues are part of each CDR3. The D gene is left open where the match is weak.

J | D | V | DNA | CDR3
TRBJ2-7 | - | TRBV7-8 | TGTGCCAGCAGCTTAGGGGTAGCGGTCTACGAGCAGTACTTC | CASSLGVAVYEQYF
TRBJ1-1 | - | TRBV28 | TGTGCCAGCAGCCCTTTAAGCACTAGGTTGAACACTGAAGCTTTCTTT | CASSPLSTRLNTEAFF
TRBJ2-3 | TRBD1 | TRBV2 | TGTGCCAGCCGGGACAGGTTTTCAGATACGCAGTATTTT | CASRDRFSDTQYF
TRBJ1-4 | - | TRBV6-6 | TGTGCCAGCAGTTACTCGGACAATGAAAAACTGTTTTTT | CASSYSDNEKLFF
TRBJ1-5 | - | TRBV6-5 | TGTGCCAGCAGAGTGGTGAATGTTGATCCCCAGCATTTT | CASRVVNVDPQHF
TRBJ1-6 | - | TRBV12-3/TRBV12-4 | TGTGCCAGCAGTCGTCTGGAGGGATCACCCCTCCACTTT | CASSRLEGSPLHF
TRBJ2-1 | - | TRBV5-1 | TGCGCCAGCAGCGATGACAGATCCTACAATGAGCAGTTCTTC | CASSDDRSYNEQFF
TRBJ2-1 | - | TRBV11-2 | TGTGCCAGCAGCCGGCAGGGTGCCTACAATGAGCAGTTCTTC | CASSRQGAYNEQFF
TRBJ1-5 | - | TRBV5-5 | TGTGCCAGCAGCTTGGATCACAGGGTCCAGCCCCAGCATTTT | CASSLDHRVQPQHF
TRBJ1-5 | TRBD1 | TRBV28 | TGTGCCAGCAGTTTTTCCAGGGGGAGTCAGCCCCAGCATTTT | CASSFSRGSQPQHF
TRBJ2-3 | TRBD2 | TRBV30 | TGTGCCTGGGCCCACGGCGGGAGTAGCACAGATACGCAGTATTTT | CAWAHGGSSTDTQYF
TRBJ1-6 | - | TRBV12-5 | TGTGCTAGTGGTTTGGATGGTAGGTCACCCCTCCACTTT | CASGLDGRSPLHF
TRBJ1-2 | - | TRBV29-1 | TGCAGCGTTGGTTCTGGCTACACCTTC | CSVGSGYTF
TRBJ1-2 | - | TRBV19 | TGTGCCAGTAGTATGGCTCTTCACTATGGCTACACCTTC | CASSMALHYGYTF
TRBJ2-1 | TRBD2 | TRBV27 | TGTGCCAGCAGTCTAGCGGGGGGGCCGAATGAGCAGTTCTTC | CASSLAGGPNEQFF
TRBJ2-7 | TRBD1 | TRBV7-2 | TGTGCCAGCAGCTTAGCGGGACAGGGATACCACGAGCAGTACTTC | CASSLAGQGYHEQYF
TRBJ1-2 | TRBD1 | TRBV4-1 | TGCGCCAGCAGCCATGAGGACAGGGGTTTTGATGGCTACACCTTC | CASSHEDRGFDGYTF
TRBJ2-7 | - | TRBV4-1 | TGCGCCAGCAGCCAAAGTAAGGCCCACGAGCAGTACTTC | CASSQSKAHEQYF
TRBJ1-2 | - | TRBV29-1 | TGCAGCGTCAATTGGGGGCCCTATGGCTACACCTTC | CSVNWGPYGYTF
TRBJ1-2 | - | TRBV10-3 | TGTGCCATCAGTGAGTCGACACCGGTGGCGTGGGGCTACACCTTC | CAISESTPVAWGYTF
TRBJ2-7 | TRBD1 | TRBV7-4 | TGTGCCAGCAGCAACGACAGGGCGGCCTACGAGCAGTACTTC | CASSNDRAAYEQYF
TRBJ1-6 | - | TRBV3-1/TRBV3-2 | TGTGCCTCCCTCGAGACTTCAGTGGGGGCCCTCCACTTT | CASLETSVGALHF
TRBJ2-3 | - | TRBV19 | TGTGCCAGTAGTATTACGGGGCCAGGGGATACGCAGTATTTT | CASSITGPGDTQYF
TRBJ1-2 | - | TRBV6-1 | TGTGCCAGCAGTGAAAACCCCACGCTCGGCTATGGCTACACCTTC | CASSENPTLGYGYTF
TRBJ1-5 | - | TRBV3-1/TRBV3-2 | TGTGCCAGCAGCCAGGGGAGTATGAGGGTCAATCAGCCCCAGCATTTT | CASSQGSMRVNQPQHF
TRBJ2-1 | TRBD2 | TRBV19 | TGTGCCAGTGGGGGGGGTGAGCAGTTCTTC | CASGGGEQFF
TRBJ1-6 | - | TRBV6-2/TRBV6-3 | TGTGCCAGCAGTTCCCCCAGGACCCTCCACTTT | CASSSPRTLHF
TRBJ1-3 | TRBD1 | TRBV5-1 | TGCGCCAGCAGCCCTCGGGACAGGGTATACTCTGGAAACACCATATATTTT | CASSPRDRVYSGNTIYF